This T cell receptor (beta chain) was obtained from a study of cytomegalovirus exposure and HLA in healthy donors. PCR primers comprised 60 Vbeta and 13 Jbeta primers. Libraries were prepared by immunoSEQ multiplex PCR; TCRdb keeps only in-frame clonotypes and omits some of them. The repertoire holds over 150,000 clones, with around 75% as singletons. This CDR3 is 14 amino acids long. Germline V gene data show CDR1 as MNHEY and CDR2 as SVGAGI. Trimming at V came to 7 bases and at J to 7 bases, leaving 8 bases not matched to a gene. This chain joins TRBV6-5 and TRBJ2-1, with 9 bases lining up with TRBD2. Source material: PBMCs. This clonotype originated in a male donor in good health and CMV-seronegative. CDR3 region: CASNGGRVGNEQFF. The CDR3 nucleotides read TGTGCCAGCAACGGCGGGAGGGTCGGGAATGAGCAGTTCTTC.